A selection of T cell receptor beta chains follows, all from one sample in a study of shared T cell receptors in the human thymus. Repertoires were generated with immunoSEQ multiplex PCR, while TCRdb's copy carries only in-frame clones and drops some. The data show 650,000 to 950,000 clones, with 70% to 90% seen just once and about 0.0098% held by the top ten. These sequences were also reported in another study, on human thymus T cells.

What was sequenced was thymocytes. These receptors all stem from a girl under three years old with a congenital heart defect. Each CDR3 is given with its conserved first and last residue. D genes are given only for firm matches.

V	D	J	CDR3
TRBV11-3	NA	TRBJ2-2	CASSGGGSSRWSTGELFF
TRBV30	TRBD1	TRBJ1-2	CAWSVPKTGGDGYTF
TRBV28	TRBD1	TRBJ1-1	CASSLKLQGEDTEAFF
TRBV2	TRBD1	TRBJ1-5	CASRGRQGSQPQHF
TRBV2	TRBD1	TRBJ1-4	CASTARTGTNEKLFF
TRBV9	TRBD1	TRBJ1-3	CASSARQGTGNTIYF
TRBV10-3	NA	TRBJ1-1	CAISVSRAPYTEAFF
TRBV5-1	TRBD1	TRBJ2-7	CASSRRQGNYEQYF
TRBV28	TRBD1	NA	CASTLIRGQGASTPNTGELFF
TRBV15	NA	TRBJ1-1	CATSRAGIRAEAFF
TRBV4-1	NA	TRBJ1-1	CASSWAWGIPTGGRRDTEAFF
TRBV11-2	NA	TRBJ2-7	CASSLWTSTNSPYEQYF
TRBV28	NA	TRBJ1-5	CASSTGQFPQNQPQHF
TRBV7-2	NA	TRBJ1-1	CASSFLGQLMNTEAFF
TRBV9	TRBD1	TRBJ1-3	CASSVGRDRDGNTIYF
TRBV14	TRBD1	TRBJ1-1	CASSQDGTEPLGDTEAFF
TRBV2	NA	TRBJ2-3	CASRELQGENPTDTQYF
TRBV7-9	NA	TRBJ1-1	CASSLSPRRGNTEAFF
TRBV5-1	NA	TRBJ1-2	CASSLYRTYGYTF
TRBV6-5	NA	TRBJ2-7	CASSQTWGQQHEQYF
TRBV5-6	TRBD1	TRBJ1-3	CASSTGTGSGNTIYF
TRBV6-5	NA	TRBJ1-4	CASTGHTEKLFF
TRBV14	NA	TRBJ2-1	CASSQGAGYNEQFF
TRBV10-3	NA	TRBJ2-1	CAISWSGEGGNEQFF
TRBV27	NA	TRBJ2-7	CASSRSNRRVWDEQYF
TRBV5-1	NA	TRBJ1-1	CASSWTPAGDTEAFF
TRBV11-2	NA	TRBJ2-7	CASSLAHVRLYEQYF
TRBV14	NA	TRBJ2-3	CASSQDPGPRTDTQYF
TRBV4-3	TRBD2	TRBJ2-3	CASSQEKRGATSHDNTDTQYF
TRBV25-1	TRBD1	TRBJ2-5	CASSELQGWETQYF
TRBV29-1	TRBD1	TRBJ2-7	CSTLLGGTGGFEQYF
TRBV12-5	TRBD1	TRBJ1-3	CASGLALQGAGGNTIYF
TRBV19	NA	TRBJ1-5	CASSRGGLGNQPQHF
TRBV5-1	NA	TRBJ2-1	CASSLFRVMDNNEQFF
TRBV21-1	NA	TRBJ2-3	CASSNPENKTLAEFPDTQYF
TRBV27	NA	TRBJ1-1	CASSRRGGDTEAFF
TRBV28	NA	TRBJ1-1	CASSQGNTEAFF
TRBV5-6	TRBD1	TRBJ2-7	CASSFLTGQDSYEQYF
TRBV28	TRBD1	TRBJ2-7	CASSSRTGIHEQYF
TRBV5-1	NA	TRBJ1-2	CASSLERGCVYGYTF
TRBV4-1	TRBD1	TRBJ2-5	CASSQRDREWETQYF
TRBV2	NA	TRBJ1-5	CASRQDPSNQPQHF